The clone carrying this T cell receptor (beta chain) showed up many times. RNA transcripts were the template for amplifying TCR beta CDR3 regions. The TCR CDR3 was amplified in a first-round RT-PCR using the HTBI primer set. TCRdb processed the multiplex PCR reads anew with MiXCR; each CDR3 protein has one entry. This repertoire shows a few hundred thousand distinct CDR3 sequences, more than 12% found once; its top ten account for 32%. This specimen comes from a study of T cells in Graves' hyperthyroidism and ophthalmopathy. The junction had 7 bases not matched to a gene; V was cut back by 6 bases and J by 0 bases. Germline CDR1 and CDR2: DFQATT and SNEGSKA (reference sequence). The CDR3 length is 17 residues.

Material for sequencing was blood. This TCR derives from a woman aged 25 to 45 with Graves' hyperthyroidism. This chain uses TRBV20-1 with TRBJ2-1, with 14 bases lining up with TRBD2. CDR3 in amino acids: CSAGGLAGVGSYNEQFF. In DNA, the CDR3 is TGCAGTGCCGGGGGACTAGCGGGAGTGGGCTCCTACAATGAGCAGTTCTTC.